At least ten counts were recorded for the clone carrying this TCR beta chain. Its antigen is as yet unknown. The entry originates in a study of T cells in Graves' hyperthyroidism and ophthalmopathy. Study results and limitations: Ophthalmopathy, as predicted by the model, came a median about six months after the prediction.

Germline CDR1 is GTSNPN and CDR2 is SVGIG (reference sequence). This CDR3 has 14 amino acids. V lost 0 bases and J 4 bases, leaving 13 bases between the germline ends. Amplified regions were TCR beta CDR3 sequences from RNA transcripts. When the TCR CDR3 underwent first-round RT-PCR, the HTBI primer set was used. TCRdb analysed the multiplex PCR reads with MiXCR anew, one entry per CDR3 protein. Of some 210,000 distinct CDR3 sequences listed, under 20% are singletons. The receptor's source is a man aged 45-65 years with Graves' hyperthyroidism. This chain joins TRBV30 and TRBJ2-7; TRBD2 is a possible D gene (6 bases). Sequences were obtained from blood. The chain's CDR3 is CAWSVTLTSYEQYF. Written as DNA, the CDR3 is TGTGCCTGGAGTGTAACCCTGACTAGTTACGAGCAGTACTTC.